This T cell receptor (beta chain) comes out of a study of T-cell reconstitution after alpha-beta-depleted transplantation in children. This clonotype was picked up many times. Its antigen is not identified. A TCRbeta library incorporating unique molecular identifiers was prepared. TCRdb passed the PCR reads through MiXCR, listing each CDR3 protein once. The sample has about 110,000 distinct CDR3 sequences, almost 6.5% seen once. Whole-study results and caveats: Diversity of TCRbeta at day 60 was high in some patients, arising from surviving recipient T cells and thymic progenitors. T-cell numbers and diversity, one year after transplant, stemmed largely from T cells that were newly produced. It was reported that alpha-beta T cells came from several hundred expanded graft clones (about two months after transplant).

CDR1 is SGHAT, CDR2 FQNNGV, per germline. V lost 3 bases and J lost 5, with 8 bases in between. The CDR3 totals 13 residues. J is TRBJ2-1 and V is TRBV11-2; D is ambiguous. This TCR was recovered from a male patient aged 2-9 years who had a stem cell transplant for acute lymphoblastic leukemia, so the T cells may come from the graft donor. The source material was PBMCs, mostly from graft donor cells, sampled 360 days after TCRalphabeta/CD19-depleted stem cell transplant. The CDR3: CASSFRNDNEQFF. CDR3 sequence (DNA): TGTGCCAGCAGCTTCAGGAATGACAATGAGCAGTTCTTC.